These T cell receptor beta chains were read from a single sample in a study of blood T cell repertoires in COVID-19. The assay was immunoSEQ multiplex PCR, and TCRdb's table has in-frame clones only and misses some. The table lists about 80,000 clones, around 88% of them singletons. Sequences were obtained from peripheral blood. The receptors derive from a woman aged 80 or over with active or convalescent COVID-19. Both conserved end residues are part of each CDR3. The D gene is left open where the match is weak.

J: TRBJ1-5
length: 13
D: -
V: TRBV5-5
CDR3: CASSFETGRPQHF

J: TRBJ1-5
length: 13
D: TRBD1
V: TRBV30
CDR3: CAWSQGGNQPQHF

J: TRBJ2-4
length: 14
D: -
V: TRBV20-1
CDR3: CSASTGTVRNIQYF

J: TRBJ2-1
length: 14
D: -
V: TRBV15
CDR3: CATSRGRSVDEQFF

J: TRBJ2-2
length: 15
D: -
V: TRBV7-9
CDR3: CASSSRRGNTGELFF

J: TRBJ2-1
length: 13
D: TRBD1
V: TRBV7-2
CDR3: CASSPDRNNEQFF

J: TRBJ1-1
length: 13
D: -
V: TRBV30
CDR3: CAWSVQRRTEAFF

J: TRBJ2-1
length: 14
D: -
V: TRBV28
CDR3: CASSPNSPGNEQFF

J: TRBJ1-5
length: 16
D: TRBD1
V: TRBV7-2
CDR3: CASSPQRRDSGGPQHF

J: TRBJ2-1
length: 11
D: -
V: TRBV6-2/TRBV6-3
CDR3: CASSLRVEQFF

J: TRBJ2-2
length: 14
D: -
V: TRBV11-2
CDR3: CASSLPGNTGELFF

J: TRBJ2-2
length: 15
D: TRBD2
V: TRBV10-3
CDR3: CAMRSGGASTGELFF

J: TRBJ2-1
length: 16
D: TRBD2
V: TRBV19
CDR3: CATRLAGASSYNEQFF

J: TRBJ2-7
length: 16
D: TRBD2
V: TRBV5-4
CDR3: CASRTGTSSRLGEQYF

J: TRBJ2-1
length: 17
D: -
V: TRBV21-1
CDR3: CASSKTENTSSYNEQFF

J: TRBJ1-6
length: 14
D: TRBD1
V: TRBV5-4
CDR3: CASSVGQGNSPLHF

J: TRBJ2-3
length: 14
D: TRBD2
V: TRBV5-6
CDR3: CASSFGGGADTQYF

J: TRBJ1-4
length: 14
D: -
V: TRBV7-9
CDR3: CASSARTNGEKLFF

J: TRBJ2-6
length: 20
D: TRBD1
V: TRBV28
CDR3: CASSLPPGQGSLGGANVLTF

J: TRBJ2-5
length: 12
D: -
V: TRBV6-1
CDR3: CASSERGETQYF

J: TRBJ2-5
length: 13
D: -
V: TRBV18
CDR3: CASSVLYQETQYF

J: TRBJ2-7
length: 16
D: TRBD1
V: TRBV5-4
CDR3: CASSLAPGQGPYEQYF

J: TRBJ2-2
length: 15
D: TRBD1
V: TRBV19
CDR3: CASSQDRGWTGELFF

J: TRBJ2-7
length: 14
D: -
V: TRBV28
CDR3: CASSLIGQNYEQYF

J: TRBJ1-4
length: 13
D: -
V: TRBV28
CDR3: CASRGSGGEKLFF

J: TRBJ1-5
length: 16
D: TRBD1
V: TRBV3-1/TRBV3-2
CDR3: CASSHGQGVSYQPQHF

J: TRBJ1-1
length: 13
D: -
V: TRBV7-9
CDR3: CASSLWTDRGAFF

J: TRBJ1-5
length: 18
D: -
V: TRBV6-2/TRBV6-3
CDR3: CASSSPNTRGYSNQPQHF

J: TRBJ2-7
length: 15
D: TRBD1
V: TRBV6-5
CDR3: CASSSYRDSSYEQYF

J: TRBJ2-5
length: 10
D: -
V: TRBV30
CDR3: CAWSSETQYF

J: TRBJ2-3
length: 15
D: TRBD1
V: TRBV9
CDR3: CASTRGDRGLDTQYF

J: TRBJ1-1
length: 13
D: -
V: TRBV30
CDR3: CAWSEGDATEAFF

J: TRBJ1-4
length: 14
D: -
V: TRBV5-1
CDR3: CASSLGQSNEKLFF

J: TRBJ2-1
length: 14
D: -
V: TRBV7-2
CDR3: CASSLAGGYNEQFF

J: TRBJ1-2
length: 15
D: -
V: TRBV27
CDR3: CASSPQTGSNYGYTF

J: TRBJ2-1
length: 15
D: TRBD2
V: TRBV19
CDR3: CASSIHSGGYNEQFF

J: TRBJ2-2
length: 14
D: -
V: TRBV10-3
CDR3: CAIGGATNTGELFF

J: TRBJ1-4
length: 15
D: -
V: TRBV5-1
CDR3: CASSLGPGEGEKLFF

J: TRBJ1-1
length: 14
D: -
V: TRBV6-5
CDR3: CATQTPGINTEAFF

J: TRBJ2-5
length: 17
D: TRBD2
V: TRBV19
CDR3: CASSPFFGGGAPETQYF

J: TRBJ1-1
length: 16
D: TRBD1
V: TRBV6-6
CDR3: CASSGIPDRGDTEAFF

J: TRBJ2-1
length: 18
D: TRBD2
V: TRBV2
CDR3: CASSEFGASGGWVNEQFF

J: TRBJ2-1
length: 16
D: TRBD1
V: TRBV27
CDR3: CASSPTGTGGGDEQFF

J: TRBJ2-5
length: 13
D: -
V: TRBV5-1
CDR3: CASSLLGQETQYF

J: TRBJ1-6
length: 16
D: -
V: TRBV6-5
CDR3: CASSYAGDLGYSPLHF